This record covers a single T cell receptor beta chain. The antigen is unknown. A read error may account for a junction end that differs from germline. This record belongs to a study of glioma-infiltrating T cells. CDR3 length: 15 residues. CDR1 is LNHDA and CDR2 is SQIVND in the germline V gene (reference sequence). Amplification of TCR alpha and beta CDR3 regions from RNA used iRepertoire nested multiplex PCR. Tissue mRNA or PBMC total RNA, roughly 90-450 ng, went into one-step reverse transcription and amplification. In TCRdb, the multiplex PCR reads were re-called with MiXCR into one record per CDR3 protein. The repertoire holds more than 85,000 distinct CDR3 sequences, with 20% to 30% as singletons. Study-wide points: Very few CDR3 sequences were shared between tissue and blood. Non-neoplastic patients had below-expected tissue-blood divergence, while all gliomas exceeded expectation.

What was sequenced was glioma tissue, nonneoplastic brain tissue, or PBMCs (not recorded which). The source is a human donor with low-grade glioma or glioblastoma, undergoing nonglioma brain surgery, or in good health (not recorded which). This chain uses TRBV19 with TRBJ2-7; TRBD2 is a possible D gene (5 bases). The CDR3 sequence is CTSSIRQAGTYEQYF. The CDR3 nucleotides are TGTACCAGTAGTATAAGACAAGCCGGGACCTACGAGCAGTACTTC.